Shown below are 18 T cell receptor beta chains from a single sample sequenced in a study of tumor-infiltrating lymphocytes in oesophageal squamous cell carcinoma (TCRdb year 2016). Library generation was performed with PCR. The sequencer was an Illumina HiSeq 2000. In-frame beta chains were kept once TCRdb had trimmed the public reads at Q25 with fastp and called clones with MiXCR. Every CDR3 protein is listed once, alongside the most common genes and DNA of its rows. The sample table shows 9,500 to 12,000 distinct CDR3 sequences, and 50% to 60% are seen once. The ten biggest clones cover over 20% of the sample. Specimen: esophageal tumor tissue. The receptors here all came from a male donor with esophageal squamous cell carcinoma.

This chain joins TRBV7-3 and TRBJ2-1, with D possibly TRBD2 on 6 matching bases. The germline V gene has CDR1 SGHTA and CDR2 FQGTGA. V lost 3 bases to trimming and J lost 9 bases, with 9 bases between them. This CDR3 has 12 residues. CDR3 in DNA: TGTGCCAGCAGCTTGGAGGGAAGTGAGCAGTTCTTC. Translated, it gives CASSLEGSEQFF.

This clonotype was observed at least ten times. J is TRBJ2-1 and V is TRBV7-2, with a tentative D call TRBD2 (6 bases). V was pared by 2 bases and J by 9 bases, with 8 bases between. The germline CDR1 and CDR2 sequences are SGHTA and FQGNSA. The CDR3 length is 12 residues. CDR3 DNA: TGTGCCAGCAGCTTAACTAGCATTGAGCAGTTCTTC. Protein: CASSLTSIEQFF.

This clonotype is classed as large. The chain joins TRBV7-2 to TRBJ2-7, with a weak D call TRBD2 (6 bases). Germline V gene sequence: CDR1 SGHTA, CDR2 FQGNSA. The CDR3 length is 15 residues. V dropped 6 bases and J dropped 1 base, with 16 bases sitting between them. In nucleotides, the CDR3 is TGTGCCAGCAGTGGGGACTGGCGGGGATCCTACGAGCAGTACTTC. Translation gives CASSGDWRGSYEQYF.

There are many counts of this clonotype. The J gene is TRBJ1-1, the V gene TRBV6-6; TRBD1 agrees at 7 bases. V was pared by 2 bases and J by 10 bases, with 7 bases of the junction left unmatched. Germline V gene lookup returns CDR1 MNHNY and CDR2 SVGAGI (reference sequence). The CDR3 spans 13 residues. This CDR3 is CASSYQGGSPAFF. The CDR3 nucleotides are TGTGCCAGCAGTTACCAGGGGGGATCCCCAGCTTTCTTT.

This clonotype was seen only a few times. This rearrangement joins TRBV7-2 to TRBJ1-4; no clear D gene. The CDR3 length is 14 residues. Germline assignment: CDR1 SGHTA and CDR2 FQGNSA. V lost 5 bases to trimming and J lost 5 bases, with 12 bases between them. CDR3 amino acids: CASSARDLNEKLFF. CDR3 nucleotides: TGTGCCAGCAGCGCCCGGGATCTGAATGAAAAACTGTTTTTT. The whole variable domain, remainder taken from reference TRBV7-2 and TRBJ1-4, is GAGVSQSPSNKVTEKGKDVELRCDPISGHTALYWYRQSLGQGLEFLIYFQGNSAPDKSGLPSDRFSAERTGGSVSTLTIQRTQQEDSAVYLCASSARDLNEKLFFGSGTQLSVL.

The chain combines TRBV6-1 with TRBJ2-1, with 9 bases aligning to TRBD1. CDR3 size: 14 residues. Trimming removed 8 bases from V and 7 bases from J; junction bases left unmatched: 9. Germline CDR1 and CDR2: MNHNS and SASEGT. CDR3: CASVPGTGLNEQFF. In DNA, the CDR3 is TGTGCCAGCGTTCCCGGGACAGGGCTGAATGAGCAGTTCTTC.

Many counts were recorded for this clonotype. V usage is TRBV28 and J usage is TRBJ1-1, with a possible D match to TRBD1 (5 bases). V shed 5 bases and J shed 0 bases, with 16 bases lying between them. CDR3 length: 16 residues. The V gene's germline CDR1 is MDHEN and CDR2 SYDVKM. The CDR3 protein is CASSGGGFGLNTEAFF. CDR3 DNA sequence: TGTGCCAGCAGTGGGGGGGGGTTTGGTCTGAACACTGAAGCTTTCTTT.

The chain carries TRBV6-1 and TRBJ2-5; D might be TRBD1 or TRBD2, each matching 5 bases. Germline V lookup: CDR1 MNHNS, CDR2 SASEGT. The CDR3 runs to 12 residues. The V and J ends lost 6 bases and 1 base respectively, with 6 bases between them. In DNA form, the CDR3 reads TGTGCCAGCAGGGGGGTCCAAGAGACCCAGTACTTC. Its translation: CASRGVQETQYF.

CDR3 bases: TGTGCCAGCAGCTTTTTTGGGGAAGAGACCCAGTACTTC. The encoded protein is CASSFFGEETQYF. The genes are TRBV7-2 and TRBJ2-5; no reliable D call. The CDR3 sequence is 13 residues long. Germline V gene sequence: CDR1 SGHTA, CDR2 FQGNSA. The V end was cut by 3 bases, the J end by 3 bases, with 8 bases between.

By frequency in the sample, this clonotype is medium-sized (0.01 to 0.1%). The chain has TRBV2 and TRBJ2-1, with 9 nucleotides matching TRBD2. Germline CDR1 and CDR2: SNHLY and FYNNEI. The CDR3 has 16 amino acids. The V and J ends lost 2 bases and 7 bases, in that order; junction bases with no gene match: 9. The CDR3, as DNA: TGTGCCAGCAGTGAATTGGGCCTAGCGGGATCTAATGAGCAGTTCTTC. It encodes CASSELGLAGSNEQFF.

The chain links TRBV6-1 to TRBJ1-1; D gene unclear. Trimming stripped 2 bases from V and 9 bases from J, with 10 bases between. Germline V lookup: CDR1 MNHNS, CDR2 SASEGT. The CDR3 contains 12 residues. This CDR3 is CASSERWTKAFF. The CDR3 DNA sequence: TGTGCCAGCAGTGAACGCTGGACTAAAGCTTTCTTT.

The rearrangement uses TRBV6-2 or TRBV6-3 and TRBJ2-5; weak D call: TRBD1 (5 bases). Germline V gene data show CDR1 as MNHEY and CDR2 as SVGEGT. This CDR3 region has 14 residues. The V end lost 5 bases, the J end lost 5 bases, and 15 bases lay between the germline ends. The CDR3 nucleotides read TGTGCCAGCAGTGTGGCAGGGCCCAGGGAGACCCAGTACTTC. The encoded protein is CASSVAGPRETQYF.

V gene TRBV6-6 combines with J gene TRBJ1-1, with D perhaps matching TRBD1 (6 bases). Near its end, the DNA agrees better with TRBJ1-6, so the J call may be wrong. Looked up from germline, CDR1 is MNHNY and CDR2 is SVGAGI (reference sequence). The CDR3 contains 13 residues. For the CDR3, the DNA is TGTGCCAGCAGTTACACGGGGGGCGGGACCCTCCACTTT. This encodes CASSYTGGGTLHF.

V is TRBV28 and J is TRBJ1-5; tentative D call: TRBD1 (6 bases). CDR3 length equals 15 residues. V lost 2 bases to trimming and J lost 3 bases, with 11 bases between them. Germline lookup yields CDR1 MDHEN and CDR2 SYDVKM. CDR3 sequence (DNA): TGTGCCAGCAGTTTACTCAGGGGCGACAATCAGCCCCAGCATTTT. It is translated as CASSLLRGDNQPQHF.

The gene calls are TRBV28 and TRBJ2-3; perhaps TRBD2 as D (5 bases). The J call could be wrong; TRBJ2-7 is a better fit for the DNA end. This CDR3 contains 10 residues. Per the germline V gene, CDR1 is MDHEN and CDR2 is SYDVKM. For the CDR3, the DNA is TGTGCCAGCAGACTAGGCGAGCAGTACTTC. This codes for CASRLGEQYF.

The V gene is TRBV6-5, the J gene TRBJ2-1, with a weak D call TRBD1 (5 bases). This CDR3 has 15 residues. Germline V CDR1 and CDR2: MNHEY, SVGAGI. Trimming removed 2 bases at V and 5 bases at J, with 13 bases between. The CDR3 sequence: CASSYKGFLNNEQFF. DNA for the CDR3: TGTGCCAGCAGTTACAAGGGGTTCCTTAACAATGAGCAGTTCTTC.

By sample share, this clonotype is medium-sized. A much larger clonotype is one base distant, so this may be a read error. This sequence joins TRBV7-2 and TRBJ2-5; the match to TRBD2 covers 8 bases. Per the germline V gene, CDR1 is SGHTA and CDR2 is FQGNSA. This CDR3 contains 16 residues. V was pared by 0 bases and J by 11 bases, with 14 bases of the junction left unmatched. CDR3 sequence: CASSLATGGPHNEQYF. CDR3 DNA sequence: TGTGCCAGCAGCTTAGCGACGGGAGGGCCACACAATGAGCAGTACTTC.

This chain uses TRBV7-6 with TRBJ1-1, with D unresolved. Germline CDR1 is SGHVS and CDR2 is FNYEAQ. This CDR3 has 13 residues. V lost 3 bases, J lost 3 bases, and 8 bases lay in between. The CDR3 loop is CASSFQSYTEAFF. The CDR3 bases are TGTGCCAGCAGCTTCCAAAGCTACACTGAAGCTTTCTTT.